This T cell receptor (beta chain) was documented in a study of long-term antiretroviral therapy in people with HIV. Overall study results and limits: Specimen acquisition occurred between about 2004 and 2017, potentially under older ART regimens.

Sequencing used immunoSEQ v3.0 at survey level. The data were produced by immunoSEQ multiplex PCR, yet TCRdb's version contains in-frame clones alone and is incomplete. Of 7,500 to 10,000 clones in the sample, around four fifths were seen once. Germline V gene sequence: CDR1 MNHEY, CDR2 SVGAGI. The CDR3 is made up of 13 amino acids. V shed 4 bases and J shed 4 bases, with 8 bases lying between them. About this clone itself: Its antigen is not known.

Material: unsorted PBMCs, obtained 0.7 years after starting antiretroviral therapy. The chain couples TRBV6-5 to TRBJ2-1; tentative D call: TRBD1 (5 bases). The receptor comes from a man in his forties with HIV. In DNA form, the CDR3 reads TGTGCCAGCAGTTTGACAGAATACAATGAGCAGTTCTTC. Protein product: CASSLTEYNEQFF.